The source of this TCR beta chain is a study of T cells in Graves' hyperthyroidism and ophthalmopathy. This clonotype was observed at least ten times. Amplified TCR beta CDR3 regions came from RNA transcripts. The HTBI primer set was used in a first-round RT-PCR of the TCR CDR3. TCRdb recomputed calls from the multiplex PCR reads with MiXCR, one row per CDR3 protein. The sample contains about 510,000 distinct CDR3 sequences, over 35% of which appear only once. V was pared by 3 bases and J by 2 bases, with 8 bases between. Per germline, CDR1 LNHDA and CDR2 SQIVND (reference sequence). The CDR3 extends over 14 amino acids.

The sequenced material came from peripheral blood or thyroid tissue (not recorded which). The clonotype originates from an adult woman with Graves' disease, either hyperthyroidism or ophthalmopathy (not recorded which). The chain has TRBV19 and TRBJ1-3; D is undetermined. The CDR3 coding sequence is TGTGCCAGTAGTATCGGCAGAACTGGAAACACCATATATTTT. It encodes CASSIGRTGNTIYF.